This T cell receptor (beta chain) comes out of a study of T-cell memory formation after mild COVID-19. Study-level background: Largely donor-specific TCR clusters were found. Overall study findings and caveats: Cross-reactive memory appears to have joined, as suggested by some responding clones showing up in pre-infection memory. Among clones peaking at day 37 in the second wave, SARS-CoV-2 specificity remained unconfirmed.

Worth noting for this clonotype: Its specificity is not known.

5'RACE with constant-segment primers yielded barcoded, UMI-tagged TCR alpha and TCR beta cDNA libraries. One entry per CDR3 protein, called by TCRdb with MiXCR from the 5' RACE reads. The sample lists over 450,000 distinct CDR3 sequences, about a fifth occurring once. CDR3 length equals 15 residues. J lost 3 bases, V lost 5 bases, and 7 bases had no gene match. Germline V gene sequence: CDR1 MNHNS, CDR2 SASEGT. The sequenced material came from PBMCs or a T cell subset sorted from them (not recorded which). The chain combines TRBV6-1 with TRBJ1-2; 9 bases fit TRBD1. This clonotype was sampled from an adult woman who had mild COVID-19 (a few samples of this study predate the infection). Cell type and time point are not known. CDR3 nucleotide sequence: TGTGCCAGCAGTAACCCGGGACAGGGTTACTATGGCTACACCTTC. Translation: CASSNPGQGYYGYTF.